This T cell receptor beta chain was found in a study of shared clonotypes between healthy human individuals. Repertoires were generated with immunoSEQ multiplex PCR, while TCRdb's copy carries only in-frame clones and drops some. The table records over 2 million clones, about 95% of them present only once. CDR1 and CDR2 from the germline V gene are LGHNA and YSLEER. V was pared by 1 base and J by 4 bases, with 10 bases between. This CDR3 spans 15 amino acids. Naive CD8 cells lacked CD45RO, underwent positive selection for CCR7 and left out terminally differentiated effector memory CD45RA+ cells. The sequence came from a man aged 18 to 29 in good health. The J gene is TRBJ2-2, the V gene TRBV4-3, with TRBD2 as a possible D gene (6 bases). Sequenced input: naive CD8+ T cells sorted from blood. The CDR3 DNA reads as TGCGCCAGCAGCCAAGGGCTAGCGACCACCGGGGAGCTGTTTTTT. Translation: CASSQGLATTGELFF.